This TCR beta chain was identified during a study of T-cell reconstitution after alpha-beta-depleted transplantation in children. This clonotype was found a few times. Its target is not known. TCRbeta library construction was performed incorporating unique molecular identifiers. TCRdb reprocessed the PCR reads via MiXCR and lists one record per CDR3 protein. This sample has 500,000 to 650,000 distinct CDR3 sequences, with about an eighth found just once. In germline, CDR1 is DFQATT, CDR2 SNEGSKA (reference sequence). The CDR3 totals 13 residues. V was shortened by 3 bases and J by 4 bases, with 12 bases between the two germline ends. The study, taken as a whole, reports: The authors attributed T-cell counts and diversity one year after transplant mostly to newly produced T cells.

This receptor was identified in a female patient aged 2-15 years who had a stem cell transplant for aplastic anemia, so the T cells may come from the graft donor. The source was PBMCs, mostly from graft donor cells, collected 180 days after TCRalphabeta/CD19-depleted stem cell transplant. The rearrangement uses TRBV20-1 and TRBJ1-1, with D perhaps matching TRBD1 (6 bases). The CDR3 spells CSASWGASTEAFF. CDR3 sequence (DNA): TGCAGTGCTAGTTGGGGGGCCAGCACTGAAGCTTTCTTT.